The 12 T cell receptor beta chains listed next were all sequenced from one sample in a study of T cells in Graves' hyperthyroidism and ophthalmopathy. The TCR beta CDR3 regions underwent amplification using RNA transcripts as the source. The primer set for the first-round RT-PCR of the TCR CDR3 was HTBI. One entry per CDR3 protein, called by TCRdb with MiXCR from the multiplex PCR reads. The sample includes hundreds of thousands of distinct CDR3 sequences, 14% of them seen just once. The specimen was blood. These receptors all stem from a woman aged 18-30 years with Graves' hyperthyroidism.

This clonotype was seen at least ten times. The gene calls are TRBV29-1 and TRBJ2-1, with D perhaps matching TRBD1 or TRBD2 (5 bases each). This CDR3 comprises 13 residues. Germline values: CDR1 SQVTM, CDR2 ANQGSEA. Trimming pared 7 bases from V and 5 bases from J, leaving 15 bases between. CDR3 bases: TGCAGCGCCGAGACCGGGGCCAACAATGAGCAGTTCTTC. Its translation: CSAETGANNEQFF.

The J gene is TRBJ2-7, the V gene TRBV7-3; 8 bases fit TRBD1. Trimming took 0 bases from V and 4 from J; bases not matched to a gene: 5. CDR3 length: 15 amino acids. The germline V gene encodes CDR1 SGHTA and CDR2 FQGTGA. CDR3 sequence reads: CASSLTGTGQYEQYF. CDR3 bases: TGTGCCAGCAGCTTAACCGGGACAGGACAATACGAGCAGTACTTC.

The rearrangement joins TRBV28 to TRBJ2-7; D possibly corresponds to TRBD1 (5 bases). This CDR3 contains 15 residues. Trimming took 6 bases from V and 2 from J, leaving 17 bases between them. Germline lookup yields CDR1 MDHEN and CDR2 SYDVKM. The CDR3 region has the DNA TGTGCCAGCAGGACAGCAATCCCCTCTACCTACGAGCAGTACTTC. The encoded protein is CASRTAIPSTYEQYF.

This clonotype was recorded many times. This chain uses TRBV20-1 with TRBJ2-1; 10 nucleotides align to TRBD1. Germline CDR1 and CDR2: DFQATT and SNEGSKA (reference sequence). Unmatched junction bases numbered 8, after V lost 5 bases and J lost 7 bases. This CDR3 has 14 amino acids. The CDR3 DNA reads TGCAGTGCTCCCCCGGGACAGGGGAGGAATGAGCAGTTCTTC. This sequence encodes CSAPPGQGRNEQFF.

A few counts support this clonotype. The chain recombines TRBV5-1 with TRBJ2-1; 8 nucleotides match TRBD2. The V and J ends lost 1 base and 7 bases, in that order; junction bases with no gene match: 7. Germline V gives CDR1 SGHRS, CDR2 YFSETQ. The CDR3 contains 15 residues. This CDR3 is CASSLQRESRNEQFF. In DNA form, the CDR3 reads TGCGCCAGCAGCTTGCAGCGGGAGAGTCGGAATGAGCAGTTCTTC.

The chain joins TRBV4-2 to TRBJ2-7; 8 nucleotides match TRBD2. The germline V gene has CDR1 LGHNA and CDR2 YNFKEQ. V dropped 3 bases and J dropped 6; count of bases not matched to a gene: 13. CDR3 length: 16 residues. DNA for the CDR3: TGTGCCAGCAGCCAGAGGGGGGGTGGGACTAGGAGCGAGCAGTACTTC. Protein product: CASSQRGGGTRSEQYF.

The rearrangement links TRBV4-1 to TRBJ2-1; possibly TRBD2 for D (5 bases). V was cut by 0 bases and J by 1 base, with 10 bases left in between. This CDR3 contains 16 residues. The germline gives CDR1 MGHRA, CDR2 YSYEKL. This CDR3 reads CASSQDLRVSYNEQFF. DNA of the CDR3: TGCGCCAGCAGCCAAGATCTGAGGGTTTCCTACAATGAGCAGTTCTTC.

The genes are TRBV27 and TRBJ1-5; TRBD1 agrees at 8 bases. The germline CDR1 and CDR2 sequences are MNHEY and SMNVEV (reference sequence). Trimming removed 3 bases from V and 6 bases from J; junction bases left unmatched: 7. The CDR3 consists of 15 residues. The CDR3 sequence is CASSLYRGASQPQHF. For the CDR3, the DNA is TGTGCCAGCAGTTTGTACAGGGGGGCCAGTCAGCCCCAGCATTTT.

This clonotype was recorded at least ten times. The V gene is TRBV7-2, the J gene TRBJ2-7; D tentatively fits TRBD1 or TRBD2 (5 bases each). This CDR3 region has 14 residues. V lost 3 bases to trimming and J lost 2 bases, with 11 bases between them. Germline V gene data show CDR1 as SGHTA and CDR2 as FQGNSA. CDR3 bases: TGTGCCAGCAGCTTGGCCGGGACCCCCTACGAGCAGTACTTC. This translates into CASSLAGTPYEQYF. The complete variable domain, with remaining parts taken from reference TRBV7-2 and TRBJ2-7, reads GAGVSQSPSNKVTEKGKDVELRCDPISGHTALYWYRQSLGQGLEFLIYFQGNSAPDKSGLPSDRFSAERTGGSVSTLTIQRTQQEDSAVYLCASSLAGTPYEQYFGPGTRLTVT.

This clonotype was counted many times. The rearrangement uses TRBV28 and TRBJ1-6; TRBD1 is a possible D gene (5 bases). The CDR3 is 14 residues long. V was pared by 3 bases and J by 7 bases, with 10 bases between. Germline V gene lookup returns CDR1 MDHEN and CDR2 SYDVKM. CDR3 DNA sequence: TGTGCCAGCAGTTTTCTCAGGGCCAATTCACCCCTCCACTTT. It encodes CASSFLRANSPLHF.

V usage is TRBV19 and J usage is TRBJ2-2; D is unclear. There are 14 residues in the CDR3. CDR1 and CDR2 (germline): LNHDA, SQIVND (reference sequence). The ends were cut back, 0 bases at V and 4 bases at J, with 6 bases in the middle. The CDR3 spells CASSIDRITGELFF. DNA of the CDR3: TGTGCCAGTAGTATAGATCGTATCACCGGGGAGCTGTTTTTT.

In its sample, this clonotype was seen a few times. As DNA, the CDR3 is TGTGCCAGCAGTCATTCGGCGGGCTACACCTTC. Translating it yields CASSHSAGYTF. The genes are TRBV9 and TRBJ1-2; no firm D call. Germline-derived CDR1 and CDR2 are SGDLS and YYNGEE. The length of the CDR3 is 11 residues. Trimming removed 5 bases from V and 8 bases from J, with 10 bases in between.